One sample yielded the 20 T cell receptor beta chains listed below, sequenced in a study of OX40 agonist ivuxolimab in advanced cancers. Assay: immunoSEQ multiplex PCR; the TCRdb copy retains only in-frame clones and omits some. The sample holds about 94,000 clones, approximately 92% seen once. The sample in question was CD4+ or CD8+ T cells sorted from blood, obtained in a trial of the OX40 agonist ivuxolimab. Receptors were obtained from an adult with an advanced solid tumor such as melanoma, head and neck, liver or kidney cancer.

The CDR3 sequence: CASSVVGGASPDTQYF. The DNA of the CDR3 is TGTGCCAGCAGCGTAGTAGGGGGGGCCTCGCCAGATACGCAGTATTTT. This chain joins TRBV9 and TRBJ2-3; tentative D call: TRBD2 (7 bases). CDR1 is SGDLS, CDR2 YYNGEE, per germline. V was trimmed by 0 bases and J by 4 bases, leaving 15 bases between them. CDR3 length: 16 residues.

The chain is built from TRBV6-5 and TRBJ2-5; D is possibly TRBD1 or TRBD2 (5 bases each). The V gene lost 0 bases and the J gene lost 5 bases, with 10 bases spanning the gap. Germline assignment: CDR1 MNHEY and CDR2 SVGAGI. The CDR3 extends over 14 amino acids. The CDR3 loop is CASSYSGDGETQYF. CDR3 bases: TGTGCCAGCAGTTACTCGGGGGATGGTGAGACCCAGTACTTC.

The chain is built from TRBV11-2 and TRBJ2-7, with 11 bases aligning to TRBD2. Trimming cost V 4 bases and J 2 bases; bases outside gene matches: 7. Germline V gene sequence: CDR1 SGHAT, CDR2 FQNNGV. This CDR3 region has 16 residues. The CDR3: CASSSKLAGATYEQYF. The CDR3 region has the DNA TGTGCCAGCAGCTCGAAACTAGCGGGGGCTACCTACGAGCAGTACTTC.

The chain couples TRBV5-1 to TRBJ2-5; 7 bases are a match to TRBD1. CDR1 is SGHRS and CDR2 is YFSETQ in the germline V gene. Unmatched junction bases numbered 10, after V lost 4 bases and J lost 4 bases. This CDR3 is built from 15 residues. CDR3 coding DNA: TGCGCCAGCAGCCGTTCAACAGGGGAAGTAGAGACCCAGTACTTC. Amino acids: CASSRSTGEVETQYF.

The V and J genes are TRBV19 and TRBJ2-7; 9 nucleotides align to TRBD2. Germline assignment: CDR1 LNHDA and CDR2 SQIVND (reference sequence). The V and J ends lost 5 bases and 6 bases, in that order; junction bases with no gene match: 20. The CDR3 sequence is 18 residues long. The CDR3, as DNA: TGTGCCAGTAGTGACTTTGGGGTAGCGGGAGTGCCCGAGGGCGAGCAGTACTTC. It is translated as CASSDFGVAGVPEGEQYF.

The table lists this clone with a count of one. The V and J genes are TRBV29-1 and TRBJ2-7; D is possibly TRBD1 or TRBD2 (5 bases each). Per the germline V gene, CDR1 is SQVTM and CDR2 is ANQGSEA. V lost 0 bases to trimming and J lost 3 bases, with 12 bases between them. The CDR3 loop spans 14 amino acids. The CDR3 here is CSVEDGAGHYEQYF. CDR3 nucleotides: TGCAGCGTTGAAGACGGGGCAGGCCACTACGAGCAGTACTTC.

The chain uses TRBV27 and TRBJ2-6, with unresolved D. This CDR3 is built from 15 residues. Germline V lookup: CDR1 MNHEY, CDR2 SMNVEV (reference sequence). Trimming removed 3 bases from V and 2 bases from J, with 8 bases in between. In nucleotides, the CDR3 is TGTGCCAGCAGTTTTCGCAGGCCTGGGGCCAACGTCCTGACTTTC. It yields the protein CASSFRRPGANVLTF.

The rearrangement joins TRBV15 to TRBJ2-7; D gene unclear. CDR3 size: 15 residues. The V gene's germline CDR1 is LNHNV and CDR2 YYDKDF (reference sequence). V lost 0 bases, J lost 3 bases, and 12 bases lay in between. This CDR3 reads CATSRDRDTGYEQYF. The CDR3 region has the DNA TGTGCCACCAGCAGAGATAGGGATACGGGCTACGAGCAGTACTTC.

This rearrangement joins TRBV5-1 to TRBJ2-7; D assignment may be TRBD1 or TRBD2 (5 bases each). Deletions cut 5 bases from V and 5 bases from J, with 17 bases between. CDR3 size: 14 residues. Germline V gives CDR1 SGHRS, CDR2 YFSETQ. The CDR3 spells CASSPRDRGHEQYF. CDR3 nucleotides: TGCGCCAGCAGTCCAAGGGACCGAGGCCACGAGCAGTACTTC.

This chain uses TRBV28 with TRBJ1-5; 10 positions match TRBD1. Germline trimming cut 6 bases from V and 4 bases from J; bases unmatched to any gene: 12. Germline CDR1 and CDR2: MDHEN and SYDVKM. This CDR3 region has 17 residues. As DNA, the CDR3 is TGTGCCAGCAGCTCTTTGACAGGGGGCGCGAGGAATCAGCCCCAGCATTTT. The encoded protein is CASSSLTGGARNQPQHF.

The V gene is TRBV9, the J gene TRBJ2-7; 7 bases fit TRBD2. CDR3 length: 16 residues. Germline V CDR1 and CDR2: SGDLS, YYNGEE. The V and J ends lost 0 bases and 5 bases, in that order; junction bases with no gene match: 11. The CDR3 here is CASSVGSPAGKNEQYF. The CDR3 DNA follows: TGTGCCAGCAGCGTAGGGAGTCCAGCGGGAAAGAACGAGCAGTACTTC.

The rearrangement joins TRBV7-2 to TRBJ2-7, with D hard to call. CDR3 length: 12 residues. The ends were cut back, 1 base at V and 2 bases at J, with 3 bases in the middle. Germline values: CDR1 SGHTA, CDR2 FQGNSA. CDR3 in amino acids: CASSLVPYEQYF. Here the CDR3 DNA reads TGTGCCAGCAGCTTAGTTCCCTACGAGCAGTACTTC. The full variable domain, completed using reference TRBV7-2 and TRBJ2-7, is GAGVSQSPSNKVTEKGKDVELRCDPISGHTALYWYRQSLGQGLEFLIYFQGNSAPDKSGLPSDRFSAERTGGSVSTLTIQRTQQEDSAVYLCASSLVPYEQYFGPGTRLTVT.

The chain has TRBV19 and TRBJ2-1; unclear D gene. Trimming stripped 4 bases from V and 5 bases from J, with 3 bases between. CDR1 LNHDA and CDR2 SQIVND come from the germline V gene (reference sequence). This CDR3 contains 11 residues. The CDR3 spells CASSTHNEQFF. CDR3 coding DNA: TGTGCCAGTAGTACACACAATGAGCAGTTCTTC.

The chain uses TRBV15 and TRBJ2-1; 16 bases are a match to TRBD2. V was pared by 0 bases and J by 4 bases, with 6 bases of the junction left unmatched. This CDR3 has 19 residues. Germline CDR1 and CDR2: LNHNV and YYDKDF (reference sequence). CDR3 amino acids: CATSRDLGTSGREYNEQFF. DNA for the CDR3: TGTGCCACCAGCAGAGATCTCGGGACTAGCGGGAGGGAATACAATGAGCAGTTCTTC. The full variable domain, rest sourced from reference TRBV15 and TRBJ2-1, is DAMVIQNPRYQVTQFGKPVTLSCSQTLNHNVMYWYQQKSSQAPKLLFHYYDKDFNNEADTPDNFQSRRPNTSFCFLDIRSPGLGDTAMYLCATSRDLGTSGREYNEQFFGPGTRLTVL.

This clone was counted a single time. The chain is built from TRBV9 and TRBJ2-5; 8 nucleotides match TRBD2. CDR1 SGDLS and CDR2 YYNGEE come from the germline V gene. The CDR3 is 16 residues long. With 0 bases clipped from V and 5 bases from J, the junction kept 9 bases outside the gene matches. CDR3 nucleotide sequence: TGTGCCAGCAGCGTAGCTAGCGGGCTGGTATGGGAGACCCAGTACTTC. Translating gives CASSVASGLVWETQYF.

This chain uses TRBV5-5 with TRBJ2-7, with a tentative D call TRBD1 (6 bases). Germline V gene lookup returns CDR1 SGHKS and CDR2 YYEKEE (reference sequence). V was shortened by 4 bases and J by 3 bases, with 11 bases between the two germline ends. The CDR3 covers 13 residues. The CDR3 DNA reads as TGTGCCAGCAGCCCCGAGGGGGACTACGAGCAGTACTTC. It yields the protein CASSPEGDYEQYF.

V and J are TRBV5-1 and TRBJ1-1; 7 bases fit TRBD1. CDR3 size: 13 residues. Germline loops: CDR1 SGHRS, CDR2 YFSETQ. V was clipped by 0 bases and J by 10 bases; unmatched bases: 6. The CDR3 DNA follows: TGCGCCAGCAGCTTGGAGCAGGGGGTTATAGCTTTCTTT. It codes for CASSLEQGVIAFF.

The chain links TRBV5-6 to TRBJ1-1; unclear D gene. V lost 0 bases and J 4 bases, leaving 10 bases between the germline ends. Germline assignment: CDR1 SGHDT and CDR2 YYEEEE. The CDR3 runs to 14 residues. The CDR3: CASSLEGSSTEAFF. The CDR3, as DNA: TGTGCCAGCAGCTTGGAAGGGTCTAGCACTGAAGCTTTCTTT. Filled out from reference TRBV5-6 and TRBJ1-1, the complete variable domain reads DAGVTQSPTHLIKTRGQQVTLRCSPKSGHDTVSWYQQALGQGPQFIFQYYEEEERQRGNFPDRFSGHQFPNYSSELNVNALLLGDSALYLCASSLEGSSTEAFFGQGTRLTVV.

The CDR3 protein is CASSLRPYTDTQYF. DNA of the CDR3: TGTGCCAGCAGCTTACGACCCTACACAGATACGCAGTATTTT. V and J are TRBV7-3 and TRBJ2-3; no firm D call. The CDR3 covers 14 residues. V lost 2 bases to trimming and J lost 2 bases, with 8 bases between them. Germline V gene data show CDR1 as SGHTA and CDR2 as FQGTGA.

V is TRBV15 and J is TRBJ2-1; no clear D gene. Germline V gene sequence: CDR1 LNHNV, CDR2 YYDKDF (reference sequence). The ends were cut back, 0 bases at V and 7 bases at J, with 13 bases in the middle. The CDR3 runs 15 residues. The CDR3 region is CATSRERSLRNEQFF. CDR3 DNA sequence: TGTGCCACCAGCAGAGAAAGGAGCCTACGGAATGAGCAGTTCTTC.